The sequence of this T cell receptor (beta chain) was determined in a study of T cell responses to AZD1222 COVID-19 vaccine. Study background: Second doses that came at about 4 or about 12 weeks were put together. General observations from the study: Targeting of unmutated variant regions was reportedly seen in nearly half of spike-specific TCRs. A mostly white British donor set with more females was recruited, and clonal diversity was possibly underestimated.

V shed 5 bases and J 7 bases; nucleotides not matched to a gene: 20. Germline values: CDR1 SGHTA, CDR2 FQGNSA. This CDR3 region has 19 residues. TCRdb's table, derived via immunoSEQ multiplex PCR, lists solely in-frame clones and lacks some. The profile covers more than 140,000 clones, with about 87% appearing a single time and more than 2% taken by the ten largest. About this clone: The antigen is unknown.

The V gene is TRBV7-2, the J gene TRBJ2-1; 10 positions match TRBD2. The sequencing used peripheral blood, collected on day 0 of AZD1222 vaccination. This TCR was recovered from an adult in good health. The chain's CDR3 is CASSRDRAVAGGLRNEQFF. CDR3 nucleotides: TGTGCCAGCAGCCGTGACAGGGCGGTAGCGGGAGGCTTAAGGAATGAGCAGTTCTTC.